Following are 2 T cell receptor beta chains from one sample sequenced in a study of T cell responses to AZD1222 COVID-19 vaccine. Produced via immunoSEQ multiplex PCR; TCRdb's table is partial and in-frame only. Of about 83,000 clones detected, about 84% appear once; the ten largest clones hold about 9.5%. Material: peripheral blood, obtained on day 0 of AZD1222 vaccination. The receptors derive from an adult in good health.

The V call is TRBV28, the J call TRBJ1-5; maybe TRBD1 (6 bases). Trimming removed 2 bases from V and 4 bases from J, with 15 bases in between. Germline V CDR1 and CDR2: MDHEN, SYDVKM. The CDR3 has 16 amino acids. Written as DNA, the CDR3 is TGTGCCAGCAGTTTAGCGGGCAGGGGTGATAATCAGCCCCAGCATTTT. This codes for CASSLAGRGDNQPQHF.

The CDR3 loop is CASSLASGSSPQYF. The CDR3 nucleotides are TGTGCCAGCAGCTTGGCCAGCGGGAGTTCCCCGCAGTATTTT. This rearrangement joins TRBV5-8 to TRBJ2-3, with TRBD2 matching 8 bases. Germline CDR1 is SGHTS and CDR2 is YDEGEE. The trim removed 0 bases at V and 10 bases at J, leaving 7 bases unmatched. This CDR3 has 14 residues. Full variable domain (remainder filled in from reference TRBV5-8 and TRBJ2-3): EAGVTQSPTHLIKTRGQQATLRCSPISGHTSVYWYQQALGLGLQFLLWYDEGEERNRGNFPPRFSGRQFPNYSSELNVNALELEDSALYLCASSLASGSSPQYFGPGTRLTVL.